A selection of T cell receptor beta chains follows, all from one sample in a study of early stage breast cancer tumors. Only in-frame clones appear in the TCRdb table, and some are missing; sequencing was by immunoSEQ multiplex PCR. The sample has about 36,000 clones; about 68% are singletons. The sample comprised blood. All receptors come from a person in their sixties with breast cancer. Both conserved end residues are part of each CDR3. Fields, in order: clone size, J gene, V gene, D gene, CDR3 DNA, CDR3 protein. D genes are given only for firm matches. Size values are once, few and many counts, or a class for expanded clones, and some rows have none.

>.|TRBJ1-2|TRBV7-8|.
TGTGCCAGCAGCTTAGATCGGGGCAGTCAACCAACCTATGGCTACACCTTC
CASSLDRGSQPTYGYTF
>.|TRBJ1-1|TRBV6-1|TRBD1
TGTGCCAGCAGGGGACAGAGAAACATGAACACTGAAGCTTTCTTT
CASRGQRNMNTEAFF
>.|TRBJ1-5|TRBV28|.
TGTGCCAGCAGGTCGACAGGTGGGAATCAGCCCCAGCATTTT
CASRSTGGNQPQHF
>.|TRBJ2-3|TRBV7-2|.
TGTGCCAGCAGCTTGACTATAACGGTGAAAGATACGCAGTATTTT
CASSLTITVKDTQYF
>.|TRBJ1-2|TRBV25-1|TRBD1
TGTGCCAGCAGAGGACAGGTTCTCTATGGCTACACCTTC
CASRGQVLYGYTF
>.|TRBJ2-4|TRBV28|.
TGTGCCAGCAGTTCCCGGACGCCCAAAGACCAGTACTTC
CASSSRTPKDQYF
>.|TRBJ2-7|TRBV5-4|.
TGTGCCAGCAGCTTGGCCGGGCGTGAGCAGTACTTC
CASSLAGREQYF
>once|TRBJ1-2|TRBV13|TRBD1
TGTGCCAGCAGCTTGGCACAGGGGGGGGACTATGGCTACACCTTC
CASSLAQGGDYGYTF
>.|TRBJ1-1|TRBV10-3|TRBD1
TGTGCCATCAGTGGAACAGGGGGCGGAACTGAAGCTTTCTTT
CAISGTGGGTEAFF
>.|TRBJ1-2|TRBV6-5|TRBD1
TGTGCCAGCAGAAGGGACAGAATCTCTAACTATGGCTACACCTTC
CASRRDRISNYGYTF
>.|TRBJ2-7|TRBV6-1|.
TGTGCCAGCAGGGACTGGGGCGGACTCTACGAGCAGTACTTC
CASRDWGGLYEQYF
>few|TRBJ1-4|TRBV4-2|.
TGTGCCAGCAGCCAAGAACGTGCGGGGGCAACTAATGAAAAACTGTTTTTT
CASSQERAGATNEKLFF
>.|TRBJ2-1|TRBV2|.
TGTGCCAGCAGTGAATATAAGGTGAATGAGCAGTTCTTC
CASSEYKVNEQFF
>.|TRBJ2-1|TRBV7-9|.
TGTGCCAGCAGCTTAGAGCGGTACAGTGAGCAGTTCTTC
CASSLERYSEQFF
>few|TRBJ1-6|TRBV19|TRBD1
TGTGCCAGTAGTACGGCAGGGGGTCCCTTTGGGAATTCACCCCTCCACTTT
CASSTAGGPFGNSPLHF
>.|TRBJ2-1|TRBV7-7|TRBD2
TGTGCTAGCAGCCCGATAGCGGGAGCCCCATTACCACACAATGAGCAGTTCTTC
CASSPIAGAPLPHNEQFF
>.|TRBJ2-7|TRBV19|TRBD1
TGTGCCAGTAGTCGACAGGGGGATACCTACGAGCAGTACTTC
CASSRQGDTYEQYF
>.|TRBJ1-1|TRBV19|.
TGTGCCAGTAGTAGTGTGGAAGTGAACACTGAAGCTTTCTTT
CASSSVEVNTEAFF
>.|TRBJ1-5|TRBV7-8|TRBD1
TGTGCCAGCAGCACTGGGACAGTCGGATCCAATCAGCCCCAGCATTTT
CASSTGTVGSNQPQHF
>.|TRBJ1-5|TRBV7-8|TRBD1
TGTGCCAGCAGCTTACTGGACAGGGTTAGCAATCAGCCCCAGCATTTT
CASSLLDRVSNQPQHF
>.|TRBJ2-5|TRBV6-5|.
TGTGCCAGCAGTTGGGGGGGCGAGACCCAGTACTTC
CASSWGGETQYF
>.|TRBJ2-7|TRBV18|.
TGTGCCAGCTCCTCCACAGGGAAAGCTTCCTACGAGCAGTACTTC
CASSSTGKASYEQYF
>.|TRBJ1-1|TRBV28|.
TGTGCCAGCAGTTCCGGGACACTTGAAGCTTTCTTT
CASSSGTLEAFF
>.|TRBJ1-2|TRBV6-1|.
TGTGCCAGCACCTTCAATGTACAGGGAAAATATGGCTACACCTTC
CASTFNVQGKYGYTF
>few|TRBJ1-6|TRBV7-9|TRBD1
TGTGCCAGCAGCTCCGGACAGGGGGCCTTTTCCTCACCCCTCCACTTT
CASSSGQGAFSSPLHF
>few|TRBJ2-5|TRBV20-1|.
TGCAGTGCTAGAGACGAGAGGACCCAGTACTTC
CSARDERTQYF
>.|TRBJ1-1|TRBV5-1|.
TGCGCCAGCGGTACCGGAGGCGAGACTGAAGCTTTCTTT
CASGTGGETEAFF
>.|TRBJ1-1|TRBV27|.
TGTGCCAGCAGTTTATTTGGCCAATACCAGGGCGGGGGGAACACTGAAGCTTTCTTT
CASSLFGQYQGGGNTEAFF
>.|TRBJ1-2|TRBV9|TRBD1
TGTGCCAGCAGCGTACTTTGGGCAGGGGGCGGCTACACCTTC
CASSVLWAGGGYTF
>.|TRBJ2-7|TRBV4-1|.
TGCGCCAGCAGCCAAGACTCCACTACCTACGAGCAGTACTTC
CASSQDSTTYEQYF
>.|TRBJ1-2|TRBV28|.
TGTGCCAGCGCCCCGGGTAACTATGGCTACACCTTC
CASAPGNYGYTF
>.|TRBJ1-5|TRBV15|TRBD1
TGTGCCTCCAGGGACAGTTACAATCAGCCCCAGCATTTT
CASRDSYNQPQHF
>.|TRBJ1-5|TRBV27|TRBD1
TGTGCCAGCAGTCCCGACAGGGCGAGCAATCAGCCCCAGCATTTT
CASSPDRASNQPQHF
>.|TRBJ2-1|TRBV7-2|TRBD2
TGTGCCAGCAGCTTAGGGACTAGCGGGGTGCGCAAATTCTTC
CASSLGTSGVRKFF
>.|TRBJ2-1|TRBV7-9|.
TGTGCCAGCAGCTGGCGTGTTAGCTCCGGTGAGCAGTTCTTC
CASSWRVSSGEQFF
>.|TRBJ2-7|TRBV6-5|.
TGTGCCAGCAGTTACTCGAAGGTTGGCAGAGCCTACGAGCAGTACTTC
CASSYSKVGRAYEQYF
>.|TRBJ2-6|TRBV7-3|.
TGTGCCAGCAGCTCCAACTACGGCGCTGGGGCCAACGTCCTGACTTTC
CASSSNYGAGANVLTF
>.|TRBJ2-2|TRBV6-6|.
TGTGCCAGCAGTTACGAATCGGAGGCCGGGGAGCTGTTTTTT
CASSYESEAGELFF
>once|TRBJ2-2|TRBV11-3|.
TGTGCCAGCAGCTTCACGGGGGCCGGCACCGGGGAGCTGTTTTTT
CASSFTGAGTGELFF
>.|TRBJ2-3|TRBV28|.
TGTGCCAGCAGCTCACCCGCGACCGGGGTGGCAGATACGCAGTATTTT
CASSSPATGVADTQYF
>.|TRBJ2-6|TRBV5-1|.
TGCGCCAGCAGCCTCAGCCAACAGGTCTCTGGGGCCAACGTCCTGACTTTC
CASSLSQQVSGANVLTF
>.|TRBJ1-2|TRBV7-9|.
TGTGCCAGCAGTCGGGACATCTATGGCTACACCTTC
CASSRDIYGYTF
>.|TRBJ2-7|TRBV18|.
TGTGCCAGCTCACCGGCCAACTCCTACGAGCAGTACTTC
CASSPANSYEQYF
>.|TRBJ2-4|TRBV5-6|.
TGTGCCAGCAGTTTCGGCGAAACTGGAGGCATTCAGTACTTC
CASSFGETGGIQYF
>.|TRBJ2-3|TRBV28|.
TGTGCCAGCAGACAGATCGCCACAGATACGCAGTATTTT
CASRQIATDTQYF
>.|TRBJ1-1|TRBV19|TRBD1
TGTGCCAGTAGTATAGAAGGGACAGGGAGGGACACTGAAGCTTTCTTT
CASSIEGTGRDTEAFF
>.|TRBJ1-1|TRBV5-6|.
TGTGCCAGCAGCTTATGGTTAAGGGGGAAGGCTGAAGCTTTCTTT
CASSLWLRGKAEAFF
>.|TRBJ2-7|TRBV5-6|.
TGTGCCAGCAGGACCGGGCGAGGGGCTCCCGAGCAGTACTTC
CASRTGRGAPEQYF
>few|TRBJ1-2|TRBV20-1|.
TGCAGTGCTCTCCTCGAGGGAGGCTACACCTTC
CSALLEGGYTF
>.|TRBJ2-1|TRBV28|.
TGTGCCAGCAGTTTTCGGCTAGCCTCCTACAATGAGCAGTTCTTC
CASSFRLASYNEQFF
>few|TRBJ1-3|TRBV20-1|.
TGCAGGGCATTACTCGGAAACACCATATATTTT
CRALLGNTIYF
>few|TRBJ2-1|TRBV18|.
TGTGCCAGCTCACCTGCCGGGGCCGGGAATGAGCAGTTCTTC
CASSPAGAGNEQFF
>.|TRBJ1-3|TRBV5-6|.
TGTGCCAGCAGCTTTAGGGGGGGTAGAAACACCATATATTTT
CASSFRGGRNTIYF
>.|TRBJ2-3|TRBV6-1|TRBD1
TGTGCCAGCAGCCCGACAGGGCCCACAGATACGCAGTATTTT
CASSPTGPTDTQYF
>.|TRBJ2-6|TRBV18|.
TGTGCCAGCCTCACCAGGGCTGGGGCCAACGTCCTGACTTTC
CASLTRAGANVLTF
>.|TRBJ2-3|TRBV5-6|.
TGTGCCAGCAGCTTGTTGCGACTGGGCGTGGCAGATACGCAGTATTTT
CASSLLRLGVADTQYF
>.|TRBJ2-7|TRBV5-1|.
TGCGCCAGCAGCGCGGGACAGCCTCGCTACGAGCAGTACTTC
CASSAGQPRYEQYF